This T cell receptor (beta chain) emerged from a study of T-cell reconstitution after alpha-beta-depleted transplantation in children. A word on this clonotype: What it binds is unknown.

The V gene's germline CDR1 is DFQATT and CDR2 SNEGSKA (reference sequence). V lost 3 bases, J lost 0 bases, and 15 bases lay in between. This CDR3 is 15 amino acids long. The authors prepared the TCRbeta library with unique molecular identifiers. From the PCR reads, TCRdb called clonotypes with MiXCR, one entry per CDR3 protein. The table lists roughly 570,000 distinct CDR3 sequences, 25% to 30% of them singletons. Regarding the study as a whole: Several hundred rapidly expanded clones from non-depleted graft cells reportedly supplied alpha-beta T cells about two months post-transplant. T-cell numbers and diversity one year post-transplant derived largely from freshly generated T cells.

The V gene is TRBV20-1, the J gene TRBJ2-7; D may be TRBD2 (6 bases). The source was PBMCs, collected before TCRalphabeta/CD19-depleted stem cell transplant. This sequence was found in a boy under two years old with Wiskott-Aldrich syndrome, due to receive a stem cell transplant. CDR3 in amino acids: CSARNRRESSYEQYF. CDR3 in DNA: TGCAGTGCTAGGAACCGGCGGGAAAGCTCCTACGAGCAGTACTTC.